The following is a T cell receptor (beta chain) sequence with its context. Its antigen remains unidentified. The sample is drawn from a study of Tregs in tolerant kidney transplant recipients. Unstimulated Tregs (CD4+CD25+CD127-) and CD4+CD25- non-Tregs were sorted from PBMCs. Germline V gives CDR1 SGDLS, CDR2 YYNGEE. The CDR3 spans 14 residues. The ends lost 4 bases at V and 5 bases at J; junction bases unmatched: 7. Clones were sequenced by immunoSEQ multiplex PCR, and TCRdb holds only the in-frame ones, with some missing. Of around 120,000 clones in the sample, about 91% were seen once. Study-wide findings and caveats: The most relevant donor-specific Treg TCRbeta repertoire apparently came from expansion with activated donor B cells. The small number of patients limits these findings pending further validation. Biological reproducibility was not directly addressed, but technical replication error appeared minimal.

The sample taken for sequencing was CD4+ T cells from blood. This chain uses TRBV9 with TRBJ2-3; 7 bases line up with TRBD2. This TCR was sampled from a human donor in good health. CDR3 protein: CASSQAQRGDTQYF. Written as DNA, the CDR3 is TGTGCCAGCAGCCAGGCCCAGCGGGGAGATACGCAGTATTTT.